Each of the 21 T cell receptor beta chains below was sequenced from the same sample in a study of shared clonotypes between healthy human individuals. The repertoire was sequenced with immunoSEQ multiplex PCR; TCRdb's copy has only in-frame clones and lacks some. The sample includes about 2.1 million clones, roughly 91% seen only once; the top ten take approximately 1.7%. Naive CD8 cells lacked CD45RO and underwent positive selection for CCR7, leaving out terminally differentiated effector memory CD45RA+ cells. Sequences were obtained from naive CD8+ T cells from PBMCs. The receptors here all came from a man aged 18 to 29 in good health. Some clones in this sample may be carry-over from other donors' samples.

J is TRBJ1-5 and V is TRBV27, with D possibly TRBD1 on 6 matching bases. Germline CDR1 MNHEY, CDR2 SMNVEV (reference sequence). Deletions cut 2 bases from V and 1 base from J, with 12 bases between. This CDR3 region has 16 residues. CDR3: CASSLTGHKSNQPQHF. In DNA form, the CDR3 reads TGTGCCAGCAGTTTAACGGGACACAAAAGCAATCAGCCCCAGCATTTT.

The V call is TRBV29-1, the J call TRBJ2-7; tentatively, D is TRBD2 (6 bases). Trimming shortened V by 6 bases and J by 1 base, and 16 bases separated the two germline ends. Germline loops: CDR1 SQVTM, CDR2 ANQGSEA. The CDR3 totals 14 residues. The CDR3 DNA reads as TGCAGCGTGGACTTCGGGGGTCCATCCTACGAGCAGTACTTC. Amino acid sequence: CSVDFGGPSYEQYF.

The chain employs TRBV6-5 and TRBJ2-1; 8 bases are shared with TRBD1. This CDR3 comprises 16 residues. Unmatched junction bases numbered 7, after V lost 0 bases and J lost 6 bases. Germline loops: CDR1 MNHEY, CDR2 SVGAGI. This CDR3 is CASSYSTGETFNEQFF. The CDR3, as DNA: TGTGCCAGCAGTTACTCGACAGGGGAAACCTTCAATGAGCAGTTCTTC.

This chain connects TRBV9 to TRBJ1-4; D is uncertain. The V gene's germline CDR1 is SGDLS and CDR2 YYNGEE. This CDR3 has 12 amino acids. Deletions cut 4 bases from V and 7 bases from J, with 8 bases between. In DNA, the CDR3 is TGTGCCAGCAGCTCCCTGGGTGAAAAACTGTTTTTT. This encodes CASSSLGEKLFF.

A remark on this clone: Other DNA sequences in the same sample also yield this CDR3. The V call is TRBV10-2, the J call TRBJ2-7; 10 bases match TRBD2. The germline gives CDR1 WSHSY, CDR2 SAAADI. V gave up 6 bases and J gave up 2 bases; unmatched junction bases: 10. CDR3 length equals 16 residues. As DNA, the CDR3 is TGCGCCAGCAGCGAGATGACTAGCGGGTCTCCCTACGAGCAGTACTTC. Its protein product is CASSEMTSGSPYEQYF.

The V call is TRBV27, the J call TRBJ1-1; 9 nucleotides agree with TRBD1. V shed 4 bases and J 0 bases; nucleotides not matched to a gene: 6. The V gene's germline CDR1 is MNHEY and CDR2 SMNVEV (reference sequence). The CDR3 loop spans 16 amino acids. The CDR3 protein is CASSSYGTGLNTEAFF. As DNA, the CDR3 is TGTGCCAGCAGTTCATACGGGACAGGGCTGAACACTGAAGCTTTCTTT.

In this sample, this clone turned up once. In nucleotides, the CDR3 is TGTGCCAGCAGCGCCAGCCGAGGGCCCGGGGAGCTGTTTTTT. This codes for CASSASRGPGELFF. J is TRBJ2-2 and V is TRBV9; possibly TRBD2 for D (5 bases). CDR1 is SGDLS, CDR2 YYNGEE, per germline. V was pared by 3 bases and J by 6 bases, with 12 bases between. This CDR3 is built from 14 residues.

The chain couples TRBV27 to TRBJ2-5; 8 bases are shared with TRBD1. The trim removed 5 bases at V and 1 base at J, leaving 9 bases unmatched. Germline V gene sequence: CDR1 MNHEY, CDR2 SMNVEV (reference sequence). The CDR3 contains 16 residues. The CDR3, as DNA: TGTGCCAGCAGTACCACGGACAGGGTGGGCCAAGAGACCCAGTACTTC. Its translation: CASSTTDRVGQETQYF.

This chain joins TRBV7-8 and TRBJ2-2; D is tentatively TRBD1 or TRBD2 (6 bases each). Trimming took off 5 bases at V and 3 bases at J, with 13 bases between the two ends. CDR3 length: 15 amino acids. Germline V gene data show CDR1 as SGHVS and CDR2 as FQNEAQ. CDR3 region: CASSRGPGDTGELFF. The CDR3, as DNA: TGTGCCAGCAGCCGGGGGCCGGGGGACACCGGGGAGCTGTTTTTT.

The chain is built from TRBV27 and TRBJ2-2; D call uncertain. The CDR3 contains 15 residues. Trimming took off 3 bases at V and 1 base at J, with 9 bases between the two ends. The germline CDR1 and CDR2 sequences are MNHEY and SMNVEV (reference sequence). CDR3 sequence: CASSFYRVNTGELFF. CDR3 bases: TGTGCCAGCAGTTTTTACAGAGTGAACACCGGGGAGCTGTTTTTT.

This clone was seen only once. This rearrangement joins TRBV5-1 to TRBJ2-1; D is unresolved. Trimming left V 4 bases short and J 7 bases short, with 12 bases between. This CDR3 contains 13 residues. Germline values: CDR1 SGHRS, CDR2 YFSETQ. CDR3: CASSPGPENEQFF. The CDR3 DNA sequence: TGCGCCAGCAGCCCAGGACCGGAGAATGAGCAGTTCTTC. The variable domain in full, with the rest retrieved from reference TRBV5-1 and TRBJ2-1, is KAGVTQTPRYLIKTRGQQVTLSCSPISGHRSVSWYQQTPGQGLQFLFEYFSETQRNKGNFPGRFSGRQFSNSRSEMNVSTLELGDSALYLCASSPGPENEQFFGPGTRLTVL.

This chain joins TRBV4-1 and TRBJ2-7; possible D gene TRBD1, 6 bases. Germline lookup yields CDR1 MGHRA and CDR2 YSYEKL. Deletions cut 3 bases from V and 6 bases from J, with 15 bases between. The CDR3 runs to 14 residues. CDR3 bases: TGCGCCAGCAGCCAGCACCAACAGGGATCCGAGCAGTACTTC. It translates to CASSQHQQGSEQYF.

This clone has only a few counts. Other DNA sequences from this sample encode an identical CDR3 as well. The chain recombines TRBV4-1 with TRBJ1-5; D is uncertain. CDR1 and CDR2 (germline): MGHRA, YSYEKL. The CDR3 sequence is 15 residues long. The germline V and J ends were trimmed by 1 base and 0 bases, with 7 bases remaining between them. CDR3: CASSQAGYSNQPQHF. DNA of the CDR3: TGCGCCAGCAGCCAAGCGGGGTATAGCAATCAGCCCCAGCATTTT.

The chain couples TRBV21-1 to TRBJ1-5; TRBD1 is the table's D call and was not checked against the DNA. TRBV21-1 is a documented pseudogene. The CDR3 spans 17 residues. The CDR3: CASSNLGRDRPNQPQHF. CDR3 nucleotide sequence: TGTGCCAGCAGCAATCTTGGACGGGACAGGCCTAATCAGCCCCAGCATTTT.

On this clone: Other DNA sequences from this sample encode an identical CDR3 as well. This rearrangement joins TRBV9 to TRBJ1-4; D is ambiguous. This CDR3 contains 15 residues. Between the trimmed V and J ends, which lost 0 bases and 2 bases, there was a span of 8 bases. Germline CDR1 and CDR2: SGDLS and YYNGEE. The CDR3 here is CASSVEGRTNEKLFF. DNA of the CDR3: TGTGCCAGCAGCGTAGAGGGTAGGACTAATGAAAAACTGTTTTTT.

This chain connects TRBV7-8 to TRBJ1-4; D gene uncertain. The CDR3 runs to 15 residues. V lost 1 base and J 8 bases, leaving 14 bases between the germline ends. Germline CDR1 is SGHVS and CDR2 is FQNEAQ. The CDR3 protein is CASSLVNSGGEKLFF. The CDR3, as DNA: TGTGCCAGCAGCTTAGTTAACAGCGGCGGGGAAAAACTGTTTTTT. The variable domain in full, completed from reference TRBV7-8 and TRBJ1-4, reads GAGVSQSPRYKVAKRGQDVALRCDPISGHVSLFWYQQALGQGPEFLTYFQNEAQLDKSGLPSDRFFAERPEGSVSTLKIQRTQQEDSAVYLCASSLVNSGGEKLFFGSGTQLSVL.

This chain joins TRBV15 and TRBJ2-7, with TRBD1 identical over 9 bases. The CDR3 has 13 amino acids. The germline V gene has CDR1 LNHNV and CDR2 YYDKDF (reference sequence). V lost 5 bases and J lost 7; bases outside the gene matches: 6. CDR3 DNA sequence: TGTGCCACCAGCCGGGACAGGGCTGAAGAGCAGTACTTC. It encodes CATSRDRAEEQYF.

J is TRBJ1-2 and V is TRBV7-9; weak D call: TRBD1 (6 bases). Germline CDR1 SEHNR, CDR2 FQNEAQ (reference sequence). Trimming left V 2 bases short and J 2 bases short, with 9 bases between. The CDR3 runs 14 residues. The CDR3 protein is CASSLPGANYGYTF. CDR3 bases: TGTGCCAGCAGCTTACCGGGGGCGAACTATGGCTACACCTTC.

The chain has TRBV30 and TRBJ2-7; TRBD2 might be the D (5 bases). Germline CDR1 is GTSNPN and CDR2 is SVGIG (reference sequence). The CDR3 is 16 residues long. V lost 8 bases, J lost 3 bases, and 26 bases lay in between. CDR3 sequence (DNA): TGTGCCAGCCGAGGATCCACGGGATCTACCTTCTACGAGCAGTACTTC. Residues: CASRGSTGSTFYEQYF.

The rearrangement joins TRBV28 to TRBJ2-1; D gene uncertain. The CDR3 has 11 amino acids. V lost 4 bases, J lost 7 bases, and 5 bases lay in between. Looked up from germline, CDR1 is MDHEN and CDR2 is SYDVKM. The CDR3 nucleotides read TGTGCCAGCAGTTGGGTTAATGAGCAGTTCTTC. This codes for CASSWVNEQFF.

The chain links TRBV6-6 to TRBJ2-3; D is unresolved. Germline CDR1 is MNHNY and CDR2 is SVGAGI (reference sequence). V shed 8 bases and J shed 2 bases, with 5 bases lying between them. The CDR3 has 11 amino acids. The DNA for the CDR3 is TGTGCCAGCTTCCTCACAGATACGCAGTATTTT. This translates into CASFLTDTQYF.